Detailed here is one T cell receptor (beta chain). The antigen it binds to is not known. Base qualities are missing; no much larger clone stands one base away. The source of the sample is a study of radiation and T cells in renal cell carcinoma (dated by TCRdb to about 2020). For context, the study as a whole: In total, roughly 53 samples underwent TCR beta sequencing: 25 or so tumors plus 27 peripheral blood samples. Across all 53 samples, several million unique CDR3 nucleotide sequences encoding about 2.7 million unique CDR3 amino acid sequences were identified.

The sample's time point label, in plain terms: tumor resected at nephrectomy. The sample's treatment or condition label, in plain terms: treatment-naive control, cytoreductive nephrectomy. For controls, tumors were taken from treatment-naive renal cell carcinoma patients who had cytoreductive nephrectomy with no radiation beforehand. Renal cell carcinoma with clear cell pathology was present in all patients. The control tumors sequenced for TCR were resected between 2011 and 2014 from approximately ten males and several females whose median age was 57 years (range about 40 to 90). Tumors were mechanically dissociated, digested with collagenase/hyaluronidase at 37 °C, processed in gentleMACS C tubes, and stored in liquid nitrogen. Genomic DNA for TCR sequencing was prepared using the QIAamp DNA Blood Mini Kit (Qiagen). The analyses included only samples that passed all quality control checks. TCR beta libraries were generated from genomic DNA with the immunoSEQ kit, following the manufacturer's recommendations. Library preparation used a first multiplex PCR with proprietary primers, then a second PCR adding unique barcodes, with bead cleanups after each round. A positive control reaction and a negative control reaction, both provided in the kit, were run with every batch of samples. The final libraries underwent checking on an Agilent 4200 TapeStation D1000 ScreenTape, volumetric pooling, and quantification by qPCR. Sequencing ran on an Illumina NextSeq500 with a MidOutput 150-cycle cartridge, using 156 Read1 and 15 Index1 cycles with kit custom primers. The pooled library was loaded at approximately 0.99 pM, and approximately 20% PhiX control was spiked in. The study's own analysis went as follows. The vendor-processed data were analyzed in R, and a clonotype was defined as all T cells that share the same CDR3 nucleotide sequence. For clone abundance analyses, frequencies were normalized to the 10,000 most abundant clones in each sample. Public T cell clones, which averaged fewer than five per sample, were removed prior to analysis. The dominant motif analysis was done with ImmunoMap using the PAM10 matrix, a gap penalty of 30, and a homology threshold of 0.3, and motifs with a cumulative frequency of at least 0.01 were considered dominant. As stored in TCRdb, this immuneACCESS dataset retains in-frame rearrangements with V and J assigned. A fraction of the clones does not appear; measured against another copy, unresolved V genes explain less than half of the discrepancy, and the remainder lacks a known reason. The V and J calls and clone size were taken over from that table, and D and trimming were inferred from the DNA. The sample includes about 15,000 clones, with 62% observed a single time. The ten largest clones represent approximately 18% of the sample.

Findings and caveats that apply to the study as a whole: Because the trial had a single-armed design, the trial could not examine how radiation dose or scheduling affected the TCR repertoire. TCR clonality was higher in irradiated tumors than in controls, as the top 100 clonotypes made up an average of roughly 54% of the repertoire in irradiated tumors compared with 43% in nephrectomy-only tumors. Because only small tumor regions of 0.8 to 1 g were available, the study did not capture intratumoral heterogeneity. A greater number of dominant CDR3 motifs was detected in irradiated tumors than in control tumors, and a larger share of the repertoire was occupied by these motifs in irradiated tumors than in control tumors.

The germline V gene encodes CDR1 MDHEN and CDR2 SYDVKM. V is cut by 4 bases and J by 2 bases, and the space between the germline ends is 8 bases. The CDR3 has 13 amino acids, counting the end cysteine and phenylalanine. The retained sequence is limited to the CDR3, 39 bases, with the frame set at the first base. This sample comprised tumor tissue, obtained from a patient whose treatment was nephrectomy without radiotherapy. The TCR was taken from a man aged 55-75 years with renal cell carcinoma. This chain is built from TRBV28 and TRBJ1-2; too little of a D gene remains to name it. The CDR3 reads CASSSPVNYGYTF. The DNA sequence follows: TGTGCCAGCAGTTCGCCAGTGAACTATGGCTACACCTTC.